This T cell receptor (beta chain) was identified during a study of T cells in Graves' hyperthyroidism and ophthalmopathy. General study points: Blood also contained most expanded thyroid clonotypes above 0.001.

With 2 bases removed from V and 2 bases from J, the gap between germline ends came to 10 bases. This CDR3 comprises 14 residues. The V gene's germline CDR1 is SEHNR and CDR2 FQNEAQ (reference sequence). RNA transcripts were the template for amplifying TCR beta CDR3 regions. The HTBI primer set drove a first-round RT-PCR of the TCR CDR3. TCRdb processed the multiplex PCR reads anew with MiXCR; each CDR3 protein has one entry. This sample has about 840,000 distinct CDR3 sequences, with roughly 37% found just once. In patients aged 18 to 65, hyperthyroidism was newly diagnosed, with duration under 2 months. Patients were excluded because of uncontrolled infection, other autoimmune disease, pregnancy or lactation. Fresh 10 ml peripheral blood yielded PBMCs. Notes on this clonotype: What it binds is unknown.

The chain has TRBV7-9 and TRBJ2-7; no clear D. Source material: blood. This TCR was recovered from a man between 18 and 35 years old with Graves' hyperthyroidism. CDR3 sequence: CASSLSTPPYEQYF. CDR3 nucleotide sequence: TGTGCCAGCAGCTTAAGCACTCCCCCCTACGAGCAGTACTTC. The full variable domain, its missing parts supplied by reference TRBV7-9 and TRBJ2-7, is DTGVSQNPRHKITKRGQNVTFRCDPISEHNRLYWYRQTLGQGPEFLTYFQNEAQLEKSRLLSDRFSAERPKGSFSTLEIQRTEQGDSAMYLCASSLSTPPYEQYFGPGTRLTVT.